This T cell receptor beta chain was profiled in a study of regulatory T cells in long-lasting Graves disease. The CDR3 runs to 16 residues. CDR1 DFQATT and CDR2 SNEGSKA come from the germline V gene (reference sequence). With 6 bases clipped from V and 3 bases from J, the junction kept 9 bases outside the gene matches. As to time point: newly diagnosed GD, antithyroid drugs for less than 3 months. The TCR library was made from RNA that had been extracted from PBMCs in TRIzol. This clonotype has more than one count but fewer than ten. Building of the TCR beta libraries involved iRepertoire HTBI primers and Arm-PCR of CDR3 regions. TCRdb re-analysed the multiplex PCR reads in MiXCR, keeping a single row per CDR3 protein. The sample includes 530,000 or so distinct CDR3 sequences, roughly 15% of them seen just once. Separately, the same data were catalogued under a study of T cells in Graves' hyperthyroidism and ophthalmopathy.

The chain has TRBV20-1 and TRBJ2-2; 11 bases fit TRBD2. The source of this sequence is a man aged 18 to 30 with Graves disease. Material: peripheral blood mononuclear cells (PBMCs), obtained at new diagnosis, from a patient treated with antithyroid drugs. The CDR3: CSAPLAGAEDTGELFF. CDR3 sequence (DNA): TGCAGTGCGCCACTAGCGGGAGCCGAAGACACCGGGGAGCTGTTTTTT.